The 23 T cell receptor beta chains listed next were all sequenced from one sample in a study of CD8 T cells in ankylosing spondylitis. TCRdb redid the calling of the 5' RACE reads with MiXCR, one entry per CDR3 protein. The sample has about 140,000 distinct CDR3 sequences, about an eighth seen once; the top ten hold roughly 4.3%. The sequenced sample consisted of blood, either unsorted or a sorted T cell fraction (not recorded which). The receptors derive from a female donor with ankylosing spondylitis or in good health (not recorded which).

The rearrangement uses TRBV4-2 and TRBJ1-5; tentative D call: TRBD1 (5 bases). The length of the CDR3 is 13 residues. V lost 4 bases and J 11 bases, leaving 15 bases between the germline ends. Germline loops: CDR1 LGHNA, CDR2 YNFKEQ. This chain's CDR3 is CASSRGVLGTQHF. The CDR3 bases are TGTGCCAGCAGCCGGGGGGTCCTTGGGACCCAGCATTTT.

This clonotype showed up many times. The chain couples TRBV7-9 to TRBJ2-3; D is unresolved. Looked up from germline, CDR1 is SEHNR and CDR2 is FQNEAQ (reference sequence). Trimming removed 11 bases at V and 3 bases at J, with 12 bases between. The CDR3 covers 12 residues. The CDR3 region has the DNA TGTGCCGCTCGAGGCGGTACAGATACGCAGTATTTT. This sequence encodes CAARGGTDTQYF.

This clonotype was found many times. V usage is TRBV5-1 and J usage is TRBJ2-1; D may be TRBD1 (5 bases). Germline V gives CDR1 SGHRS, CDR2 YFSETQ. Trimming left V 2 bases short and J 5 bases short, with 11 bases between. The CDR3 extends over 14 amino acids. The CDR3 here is CASSFRGNNNEQFF. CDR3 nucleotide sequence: TGCGCCAGCAGCTTTAGGGGCAATAACAATGAGCAGTTCTTC.

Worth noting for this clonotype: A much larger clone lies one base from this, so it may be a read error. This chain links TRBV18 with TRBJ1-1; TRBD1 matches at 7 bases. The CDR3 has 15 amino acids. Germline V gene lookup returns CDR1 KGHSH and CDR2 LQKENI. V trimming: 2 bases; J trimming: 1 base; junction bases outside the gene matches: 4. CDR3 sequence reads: CASSPYAGGNTEAFF. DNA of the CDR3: TGTGCCAGCTCACCATATGCAGGGGGGAACACTGAAGCTTTCTTT. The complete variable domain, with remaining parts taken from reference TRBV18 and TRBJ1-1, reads NAGVMQNPRHLVRRRGQEARLRCSPMKGHSHVYWYRQLPEEGLKFMVYLQKENIIDESGMPKERFSAEFPKEGPSILRIQQVVRGDSAAYFCASSPYAGGNTEAFFGQGTRLTVV.

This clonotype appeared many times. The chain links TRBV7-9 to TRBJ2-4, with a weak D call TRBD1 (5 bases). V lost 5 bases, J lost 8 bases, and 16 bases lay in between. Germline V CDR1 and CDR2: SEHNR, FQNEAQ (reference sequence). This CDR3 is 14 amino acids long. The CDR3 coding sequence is TGTGCCAGCAGCCTAGGGGATCCCCGGGACATTCAGTACTTC. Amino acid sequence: CASSLGDPRDIQYF.

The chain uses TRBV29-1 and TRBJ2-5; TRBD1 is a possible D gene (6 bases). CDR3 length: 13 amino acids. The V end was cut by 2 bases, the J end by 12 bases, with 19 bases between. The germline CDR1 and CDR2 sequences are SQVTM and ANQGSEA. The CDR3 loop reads CSVEPVGAPQEYF. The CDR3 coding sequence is TGCAGCGTTGAACCAGTGGGGGCGCCACAGGAGTACTTC.

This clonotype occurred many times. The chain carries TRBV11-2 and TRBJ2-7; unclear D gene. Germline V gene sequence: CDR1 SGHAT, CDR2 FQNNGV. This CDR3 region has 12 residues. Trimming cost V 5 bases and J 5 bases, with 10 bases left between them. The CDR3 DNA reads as TGTGCCAGCAGCCCCTCGTTCGACGAGCAGTACTTC. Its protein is CASSPSFDEQYF.

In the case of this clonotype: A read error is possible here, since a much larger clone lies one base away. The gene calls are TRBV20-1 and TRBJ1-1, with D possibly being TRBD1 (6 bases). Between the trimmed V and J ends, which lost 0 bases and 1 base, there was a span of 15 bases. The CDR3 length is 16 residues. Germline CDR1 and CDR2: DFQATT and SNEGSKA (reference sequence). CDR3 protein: CSARDAGTRANTEAFF. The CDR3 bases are TGCAGTGCTAGAGATGCGGGGACAAGGGCGAACACTGAAGCTTTCTTT.

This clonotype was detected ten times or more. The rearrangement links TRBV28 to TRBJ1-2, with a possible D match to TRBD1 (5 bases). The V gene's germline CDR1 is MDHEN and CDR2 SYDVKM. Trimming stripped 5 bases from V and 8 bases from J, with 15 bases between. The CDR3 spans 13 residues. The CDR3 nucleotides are TGTGCCAGCAGTCTGGAGCAGGGAAGAGGCTACACCTTC. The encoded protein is CASSLEQGRGYTF.

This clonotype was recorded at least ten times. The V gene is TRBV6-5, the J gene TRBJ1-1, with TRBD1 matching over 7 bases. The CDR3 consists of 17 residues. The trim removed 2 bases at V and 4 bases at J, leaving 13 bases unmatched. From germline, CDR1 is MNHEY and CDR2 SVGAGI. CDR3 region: CASSYGTAGGWVTEAFF. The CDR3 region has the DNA TGTGCCAGCAGTTACGGGACAGCAGGAGGTTGGGTCACTGAAGCTTTCTTT.

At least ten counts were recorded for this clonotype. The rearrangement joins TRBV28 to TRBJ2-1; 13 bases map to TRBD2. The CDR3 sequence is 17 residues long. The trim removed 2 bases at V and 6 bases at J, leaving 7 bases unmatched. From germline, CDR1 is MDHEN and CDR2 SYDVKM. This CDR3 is CASSLNQLAGGFNEQFF. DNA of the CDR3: TGTGCCAGCAGTTTAAACCAACTAGCGGGGGGGTTCAATGAGCAGTTCTTC.

The CDR3 DNA follows: TGTGCCAGCAGCCAAGTCTCGCAGCCGAACACTGAAGCTTTCTTT. This sequence encodes CASSQVSQPNTEAFF. The V call is TRBV4-2, the J call TRBJ1-1; D gene ambiguous. The CDR3 has 15 residues. Germline CDR1 reads LGHNA; CDR2 reads YNFKEQ. The ends were cut back, 1 base at V and 1 base at J, with 10 bases in the middle.

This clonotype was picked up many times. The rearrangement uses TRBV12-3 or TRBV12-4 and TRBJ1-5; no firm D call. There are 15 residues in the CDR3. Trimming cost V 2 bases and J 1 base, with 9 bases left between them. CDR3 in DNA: TGTGCCAGCAGTTTAATATCCGCCAGCAATCAGCCCCAGCATTTT. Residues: CASSLISASNQPQHF.

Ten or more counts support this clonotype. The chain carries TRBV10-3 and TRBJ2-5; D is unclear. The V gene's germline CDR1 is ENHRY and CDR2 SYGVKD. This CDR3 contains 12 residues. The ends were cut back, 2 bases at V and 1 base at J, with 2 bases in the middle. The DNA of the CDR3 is TGTGCCATCAGTGAGACCCAAGAGACCCAGTACTTC. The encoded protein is CAISETQETQYF.

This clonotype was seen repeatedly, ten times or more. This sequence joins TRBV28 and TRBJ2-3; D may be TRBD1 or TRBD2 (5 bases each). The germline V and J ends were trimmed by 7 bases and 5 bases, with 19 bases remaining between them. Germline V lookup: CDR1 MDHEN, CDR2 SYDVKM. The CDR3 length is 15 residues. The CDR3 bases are TGTGCCAGCACCCCCTCGCGAGGGGTGAAAGATACGCAGTATTTT. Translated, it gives CASTPSRGVKDTQYF.

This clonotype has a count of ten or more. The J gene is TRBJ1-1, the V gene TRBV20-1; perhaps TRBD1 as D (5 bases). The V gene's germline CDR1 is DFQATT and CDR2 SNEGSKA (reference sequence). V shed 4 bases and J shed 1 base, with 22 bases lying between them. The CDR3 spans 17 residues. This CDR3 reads CSATPRVKGMWNTEAFF. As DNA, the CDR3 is TGCAGTGCTACACCCAGGGTAAAGGGCATGTGGAACACTGAAGCTTTCTTT.

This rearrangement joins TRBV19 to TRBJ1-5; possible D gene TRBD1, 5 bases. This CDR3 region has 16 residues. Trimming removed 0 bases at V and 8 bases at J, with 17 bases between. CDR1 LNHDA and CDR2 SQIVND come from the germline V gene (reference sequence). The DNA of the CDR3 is TGTGCCAGTAGTATAGATCCTTCGGGGACGGCGAAGCCCCAGCATTTT. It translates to CASSIDPSGTAKPQHF.

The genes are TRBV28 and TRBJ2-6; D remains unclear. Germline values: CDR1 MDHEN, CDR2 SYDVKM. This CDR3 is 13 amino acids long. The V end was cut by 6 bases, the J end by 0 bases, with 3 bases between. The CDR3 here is CASRNSGANVLTF. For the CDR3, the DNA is TGTGCCAGCAGGAACTCTGGGGCCAACGTCCTGACTTTC.

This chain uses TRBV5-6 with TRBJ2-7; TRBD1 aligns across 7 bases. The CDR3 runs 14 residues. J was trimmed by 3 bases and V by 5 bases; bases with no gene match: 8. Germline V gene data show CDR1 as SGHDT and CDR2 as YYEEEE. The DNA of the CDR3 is TGTGCCAGCAGTCTTGGGTCAGGGGGCTACGAGCAGTACTTC. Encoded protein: CASSLGSGGYEQYF. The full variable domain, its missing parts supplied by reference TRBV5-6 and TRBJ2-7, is DAGVTQSPTHLIKTRGQQVTLRCSPKSGHDTVSWYQQALGQGPQFIFQYYEEEERQRGNFPDRFSGHQFPNYSSELNVNALLLGDSALYLCASSLGSGGYEQYFGPGTRLTVT.

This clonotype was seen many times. This CDR3 is CSARAQYSNQPQHF. The CDR3 DNA follows: TGCAGTGCTAGAGCCCAATATAGCAATCAGCCCCAGCATTTT. V and J are TRBV20-1 and TRBJ1-5; D remains ambiguous. CDR3 length: 14 amino acids. CDR1 and CDR2 (germline): DFQATT, SNEGSKA (reference sequence). The V and J ends lost 1 base and 0 bases respectively, with 7 bases between them.

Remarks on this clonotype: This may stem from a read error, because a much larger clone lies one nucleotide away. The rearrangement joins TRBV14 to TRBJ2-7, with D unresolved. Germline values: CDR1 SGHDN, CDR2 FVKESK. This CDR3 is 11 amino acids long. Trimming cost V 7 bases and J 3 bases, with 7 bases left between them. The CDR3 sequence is CASTAFYEQYF. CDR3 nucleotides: TGTGCCAGCACCGCCTTCTACGAGCAGTACTTC.

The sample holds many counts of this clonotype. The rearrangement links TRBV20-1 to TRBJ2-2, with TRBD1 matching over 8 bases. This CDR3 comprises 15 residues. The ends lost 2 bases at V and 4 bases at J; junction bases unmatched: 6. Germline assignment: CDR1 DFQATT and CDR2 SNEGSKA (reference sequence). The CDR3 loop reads CSARLGQVTTGELFF. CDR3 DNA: TGCAGTGCTAGACTGGGACAGGTGACCACCGGGGAGCTGTTTTTT.

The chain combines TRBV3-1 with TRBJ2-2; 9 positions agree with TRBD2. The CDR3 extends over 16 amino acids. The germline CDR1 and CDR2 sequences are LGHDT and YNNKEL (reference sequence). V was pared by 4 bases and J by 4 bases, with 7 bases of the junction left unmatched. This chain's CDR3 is CASSPWGAGGTGELFF. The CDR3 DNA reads TGTGCCAGCAGCCCGTGGGGAGCGGGAGGCACCGGGGAGCTGTTTTTT.